A selection of T cell receptor beta chains follows, all from one sample in a study of cytomegalovirus exposure and HLA in healthy donors. Assay: immunoSEQ multiplex PCR; the TCRdb copy retains only in-frame clones and omits some. The sample holds 200,000 or so clones; roughly three quarters are singletons and the top ten take approximately 1.5%. Sequenced input: PBMCs. These receptors were taken from a man aged 45-60 years in good health and CMV-seronegative. CDR3s include the opening cysteine and the closing phenylalanine or tryptophan. D genes are given only for firm matches. Some rows mark clone size as missing; the rest say once, few, many or name a class of expanded clone.

J | D | size | V | CDR3 | DNA
TRBJ1-5 | NA | NA | TRBV5-1 | CASSLGNMGAVNQPQHF | TGCGCCAGCAGCTTGGGTAATATGGGGGCGGTCAATCAGCCCCAGCATTTT
TRBJ1-5 | NA | NA | TRBV9 | CASSAGRDLNQPQHF | TGTGCCAGCAGCGCCGGGAGAGACCTCAATCAGCCCCAGCATTTT
TRBJ2-3 | TRBD2 | NA | TRBV11-2 | CASSLLSSLAGGGPQYF | TGTGCCAGCAGCTTACTCAGTAGCCTAGCGGGAGGAGGTCCGCAGTATTTT
TRBJ2-3 | NA | once | TRBV28 | CASSSLLASSTATQYF | TGTGCCAGCAGTTCCCTACTAGCTTCTAGCACAGCTACGCAGTATTTT
TRBJ2-7 | NA | NA | TRBV18 | CASSPGTGDEQYF | TGTGCCAGCTCCCCTGGGACGGGGGACGAGCAGTACTTC
TRBJ2-3 | NA | few | TRBV27 | CATRAHDTDTQYF | TGTGCCACCAGGGCTCACGACACAGATACGCAGTATTTT
TRBJ1-1 | TRBD1 | NA | TRBV6-5 | CASSRGQGNTEAFF | TGTGCCAGCAGTCGTGGACAGGGGAACACTGAAGCTTTCTTT
TRBJ1-2 | NA | NA | TRBV28 | CASSPAGSYGYTF | TGTGCCAGCAGCCCGGCGGGGAGCTATGGCTACACCTTC
TRBJ1-1 | NA | once | TRBV30 | CAWSVLTREAFF | TGTGCCTGGAGTGTACTGACACGAGAAGCTTTCTTT
TRBJ2-7 | NA | once | TRBV27 | CASSLYRDRGYEQYF | TGTGCCAGCAGTTTATATCGAGACAGAGGCTACGAGCAGTACTTC
TRBJ2-7 | NA | NA | TRBV15 | CATSRGKAGLGEQYF | TGTGCCACCAGCAGAGGTAAGGCGGGCCTCGGTGAGCAGTACTTC
TRBJ2-3 | TRBD1 | once | TRBV7-3 | CASSSSQGGSTDTQYF | TGTGCCAGCAGCTCATCACAGGGGGGTAGCACAGATACGCAGTATTTT
TRBJ2-5 | TRBD2 | NA | TRBV28 | CASSFSGRAERETQYF | TGTGCCAGCAGTTTCAGCGGGAGGGCCGAGAGGGAGACCCAGTACTTC
TRBJ1-2 | TRBD1 | NA | TRBV6-4 | CASSLQSRDRIWYGYTF | TGTGCCAGCAGTCTCCAATCCCGGGACAGGATCTGGTATGGCTACACCTTC
TRBJ1-2 | TRBD1 | NA | TRBV6-5 | CATLGDRAYGYTF | TGTGCCACCCTAGGGGACAGGGCCTATGGCTACACCTTC
TRBJ2-1 | NA | NA | TRBV7-9 | CASSLRPAGNEQFF | TGTGCCAGCAGCTTACGGCCGGCCGGGAATGAGCAGTTCTTC
TRBJ2-1 | NA | NA | TRBV7-9 | CASSPSRNEQFF | TGTGCCAGCAGCCCCTCCCGCAATGAGCAGTTCTTC
TRBJ1-3 | NA | NA | TRBV5-5 | CASSLEASVRGSGNTIYF | NA
TRBJ1-2 | TRBD1 | once | TRBV6-6 | CASSRQGSSYGYTF | TGTGCCAGCAGCCGACAGGGGAGTTCCTATGGCTACACCTTC
TRBJ2-7 | TRBD1 | NA | TRBV9 | CASSQGQESSYEQYF | TGTGCCAGCAGCCAAGGACAGGAAAGCTCCTACGAGCAGTACTTC
TRBJ2-2 | TRBD2 | NA | TRBV7-6 | CASSWGLAGEGGELFF | TGTGCCAGCAGCTGGGGACTAGCGGGAGAGGGCGGGGAGCTGTTTTTT
TRBJ2-2 | TRBD1 | NA | TRBV5-1 | CASSPGQAGGELFF | TGCGCCAGCAGCCCGGGACAGGCTGGGGGGGAGCTGTTTTTT
TRBJ1-5 | NA | NA | TRBV27 | CASSLRGGPQRPQHF | TGTGCCAGCAGTTTAAGGGGGGGACCGCAAAGGCCCCAGCATTTT
TRBJ1-2 | NA | NA | TRBV28 | CASSSGGESLYGYTF | TGTGCCAGCAGTTCGGGGGGCGAGTCCCTTTATGGCTACACCTTC
TRBJ1-6 | NA | few | TRBV28 | CASSSPRASTGAASYNSPLHF | TGTGCCAGCAGTTCCCCCAGGGCCTCGACAGGCGCCGCCTCCTATAATTCACCCCTCCACTTT
TRBJ2-3 | TRBD2 | NA | TRBV14 | CASGIAGATDTQYF | TGTGCCAGCGGAATAGCGGGAGCCACAGATACGCAGTATTTT
TRBJ2-1 | TRBD2 | NA | TRBV7-3 | CASSGTSGSNEQFF | TGTGCCAGCAGCGGGACTAGCGGGAGCAATGAGCAGTTCTTC
TRBJ2-7 | NA | NA | TRBV7-2 | CASSSTGLGYEQYF | TGTGCCAGCAGCTCTACGGGACTGGGCTACGAGCAGTACTTC
TRBJ1-2 | TRBD1 | few | TRBV19 | CASSMTGNYGYTF | TGTGCCAGTAGTATGACAGGGAACTATGGCTACACCTTC
TRBJ1-5 | TRBD1 | NA | TRBV10-3 | CAISDGTGAQPQHF | TGTGCCATCAGTGATGGGACAGGGGCTCAGCCCCAGCATTTT
TRBJ2-1 | TRBD2 | NA | TRBV7-9 | CASSPPGGFNNEQFF | TGTGCCAGCAGCCCTCCGGGAGGGTTCAACAATGAGCAGTTCTTC
TRBJ1-5 | TRBD1 | few | TRBV5-4 | CASSLEQGVRQPQHF | TGTGCCAGCAGCTTGGAACAGGGGGTCCGTCAGCCCCAGCATTTT
TRBJ2-3 | TRBD2 | once | TRBV5-1 | CASRLTSGLVYTQYF | TGCGCCAGCAGACTTACTAGCGGACTCGTTTATACGCAGTATTTT
TRBJ1-5 | NA | NA | TRBV28 | CASSWGLLGDQPQHF | TGTGCCAGCAGTTGGGGGCTCCTAGGGGATCAGCCCCAGCATTTT
TRBJ2-7 | NA | NA | TRBV18 | CASSPSRDYEQYF | TGTGCCAGCTCACCGAGCAGGGACTACGAGCAGTACTTC
TRBJ1-1 | NA | NA | TRBV5-4 | CASSLLVGNTEAFF | TGTGCCAGCAGCTTGCTAGTGGGGAACACTGAAGCTTTCTTT
TRBJ2-5 | TRBD2 | NA | TRBV18 | CASSLSRGGLQETQYF | TGTGCCAGCTCCCTTAGTCGCGGGGGACTCCAAGAGACCCAGTACTTC
TRBJ2-5 | NA | NA | TRBV7-7 | CASSSRDQETQYF | TGTGCTAGCAGCTCACGGGACCAAGAGACCCAGTACTTC
TRBJ2-3 | TRBD2 | NA | TRBV7-2 | CASSMGLAGGWGTDTQYF | TGTGCCAGCAGCATGGGACTAGCGGGAGGGTGGGGCACAGATACGCAGTATTTT
TRBJ2-6 | TRBD1 | once | TRBV5-1 | CASSYGQGVGANVLTF | TGCGCCAGCAGCTACGGACAGGGGGTCGGGGCCAACGTCCTGACTTTC
TRBJ1-3 | NA | NA | TRBV19 | CASSRGTSSGNTIYF | TGTGCCAGTAGTAGAGGGACTAGCTCTGGAAACACCATATATTTT
TRBJ2-1 | NA | NA | TRBV30 | CAWGWSSSLDEQFF | TGTGCCTGGGGCTGGTCTAGCTCCCTGGATGAGCAGTTCTTC
TRBJ2-1 | NA | NA | TRBV28 | CASSYLTGNEQFF | TGTGCCAGCAGTTATTTAACGGGAAATGAGCAGTTCTTC
TRBJ2-1 | NA | NA | TRBV2 | CASSGGQGYNEQFF | TGTGCCAGCAGTGGAGGCCAGGGGTACAATGAGCAGTTCTTC
TRBJ2-7 | TRBD1 | NA | TRBV27 | CASTDRGRNSYEQYF | TGTGCCAGCACCGACAGGGGGCGGAACTCCTACGAGCAGTACTTC
TRBJ1-1 | NA | NA | TRBV18 | CASSSTVNTEAFF | TGTGCCAGCTCGTCGACAGTGAACACTGAAGCTTTCTTT
TRBJ2-1 | TRBD2 | few | TRBV7-9 | CASTGAGGTYNEQFF | TGTGCCAGCACCGGAGCGGGAGGTACCTACAATGAGCAGTTCTTC
TRBJ2-1 | TRBD2 | NA | TRBV28 | CASRRSGSIYNEQFF | TGTGCCAGCAGACGTAGCGGGAGTATCTACAATGAGCAGTTCTTC
TRBJ2-5 | TRBD2 | NA | TRBV14 | CASSQDLRLAGVLETQYF | TGTGCCAGCAGCCAAGACCTCCGGCTAGCGGGTGTTTTAGAGACCCAGTACTTC
TRBJ1-3 | NA | NA | TRBV6-5 | CASSYSSYPGNTIYF | TGTGCCAGCAGTTACTCCTCGTATCCCGGAAACACCATATATTTT
TRBJ2-1 | TRBD1 | NA | TRBV5-1 | CASSPPGQDDNEQFF | TGCGCCAGCAGCCCGCCGGGACAGGATGACAATGAGCAGTTCTTC
TRBJ1-4 | NA | NA | TRBV5-1 | CASSLEGGGNEKLFF | TGCGCCAGCAGCCTCGAGGGGGGGGGTAATGAAAAACTGTTTTTT
TRBJ1-6 | TRBD1 | once | TRBV4-1 | CASSHPTGGNSPLHF | TGCGCCAGCAGCCATCCCACAGGGGGTAATTCACCCCTCCACTTT
TRBJ1-1 | NA | NA | TRBV27 | CASGWGRVRSNTEAFF | TGTGCCAGCGGATGGGGGCGCGTTCGCTCGAACACTGAAGCTTTCTTT